Presented here are 9 T cell receptor beta chains from one specimen sequenced in a study of post-analysis software for immune sequencing data. The study's findings and limits: TRBV segments more frequent in patients than in controls numbered several and included TRBV5-6, TRBV5-1 and TRBV20-1.

Prepared libraries of TCR beta cDNA carried unique molecular identifiers. From the PCR reads, TCRdb called clonotypes with MiXCR, one entry per CDR3 protein. The data show hundreds of thousands of distinct CDR3 sequences, around 64% seen once. For these TCRs, the target antigens are not known. Input material: blood. These receptors were collected from a girl aged 2 to 10 with multiple sclerosis.

V is TRBV14 and J is TRBJ2-5, with D perhaps TRBD1 (5 bases). The CDR3 totals 14 residues. The V end was cut by 2 bases, the J end by 1 base, with 8 bases between. Germline-derived CDR1 and CDR2 are SGHDN and FVKESK. The chain's CDR3 is CASSQLTVQETQYF. The CDR3 DNA is TGTGCCAGCAGCCAACTGACAGTCCAAGAGACCCAGTACTTC.

The rearrangement joins TRBV5-1 to TRBJ2-7; perhaps TRBD1 as D (6 bases). The germline V and J ends were trimmed by 2 bases and 3 bases, with 12 bases remaining between them. Germline CDR1 is SGHRS and CDR2 is YFSETQ. This CDR3 is 14 amino acids long. In DNA, the CDR3 is TGCGCCAGCAGCTTTCAGGGGTCCCACTACGAGCAGTACTTC. Translating gives CASSFQGSHYEQYF.

In its sample, this clonotype was seen a few times. The chain uses TRBV20-1 and TRBJ2-1; 13 bases agree with TRBD2. The germline gives CDR1 DFQATT, CDR2 SNEGSKA (reference sequence). Trimming cost V 7 bases and J 9 bases; bases outside gene matches: 9. The CDR3 spans 14 residues. This CDR3 reads CSGSGTSGTGEQFF. The CDR3 coding sequence is TGCAGTGGGTCCGGGACTAGCGGGACTGGTGAGCAGTTCTTC.

The chain employs TRBV3-1 and TRBJ2-5, with D possibly matching TRBD1 (5 bases). The CDR3 sequence is 13 residues long. Germline-derived CDR1 and CDR2 are LGHDT and YNNKEL (reference sequence). The V gene lost 10 bases and the J gene lost 5 bases, with 17 bases spanning the gap. CDR3 amino acids: CATQKRPGETQYF. For the CDR3, the DNA is TGTGCCACCCAAAAGCGCCCAGGGGAGACCCAGTACTTC.

This clonotype was found a few times. The V call is TRBV4-1, the J call TRBJ2-5, with TRBD2 matching 11 bases. The CDR3 totals 17 residues. The germline V gene has CDR1 MGHRA and CDR2 YSYEKL. V shed 0 bases, J shed 5 bases, and the junction held 8 bases outside the gene matches. CDR3: CASSQDLAGGLLETQYF. CDR3 nucleotide sequence: TGCGCCAGCAGCCAAGATCTAGCGGGAGGCCTACTCGAGACCCAGTACTTC.

The chain has TRBV7-2 and TRBJ2-4; TRBD1 might be the D (6 bases). Trimming shortened V by 4 bases and J by 6 bases, and 13 bases separated the two germline ends. The germline gives CDR1 SGHTA, CDR2 FQGNSA. This CDR3 comprises 14 residues. In DNA form, the CDR3 reads TGTGCCAGCAGCTCTATGGGGGCCGGAAACATTCAGTACTTC. It specifies CASSSMGAGNIQYF.

The genes are TRBV9 and TRBJ1-1; TRBD1 matches at 9 bases. The V and J ends lost 3 bases and 3 bases, in that order; junction bases with no gene match: 3. The length of the CDR3 is 14 residues. Germline V lookup: CDR1 SGDLS, CDR2 YYNGEE. CDR3 in amino acids: CASSGRQGDTEAFF. The CDR3 bases are TGTGCCAGCAGCGGCAGACAGGGGGACACTGAAGCTTTCTTT. Full variable domain (rest looked up from reference TRBV9 and TRBJ1-1): DSGVTQTPKHLITATGQRVTLRCSPRSGDLSVYWYQQSLDQGLQFLIQYYNGEERAKGNILERFSAQQFPDLHSELNLSSLELGDSALYFCASSGRQGDTEAFFGQGTRLTVV.

The chain couples TRBV20-1 to TRBJ2-3; perhaps TRBD2 as D (6 bases). The length of the CDR3 is 14 residues. With 6 bases removed from V and 4 bases from J, the gap between germline ends came to 17 bases. Germline lookup yields CDR1 DFQATT and CDR2 SNEGSKA (reference sequence). CDR3 sequence: CSARSGTFSDTQYF. CDR3 DNA: TGCAGTGCCCGATCCGGGACTTTTTCAGATACGCAGTATTTT.

The sample holds one count of this clonotype. The gene calls are TRBV29-1 and TRBJ1-1, with a weak D call TRBD1 (5 bases). V was clipped by 0 bases and J by 0 bases, with 11 bases between them. The CDR3 spans 15 residues. Germline CDR1 is SQVTM and CDR2 is ANQGSEA. DNA for the CDR3: TGCAGCGTTGAAGATCTTCCAGGGCTGAACACTGAAGCTTTCTTT. This codes for CSVEDLPGLNTEAFF.